A single sample gave rise to the 31 T cell receptor beta chains below, sequenced in a study of identical twins. MiXCR was run by TCRdb on the 5' RACE reads, yielding one entry per CDR3 protein. The sample carries just under 550,000 distinct CDR3 sequences, roughly 15% recorded once. A further study also used this sample, focusing on yellow fever vaccine responses in identical twins.

Sequenced: CD4+ T cells sorted from blood. Receptor source: a woman aged 18-29 years in good health.

The sample holds a few counts of this clonotype. V gene TRBV7-6 combines with J gene TRBJ2-1; maybe TRBD2 (6 bases). The CDR3 is 17 amino acids. V was pared by 1 base and J by 0 bases, with 13 bases between. CDR1 SGHVS and CDR2 FNYEAQ come from the germline V gene. CDR3 loop: CASSLGPLARSYNEQFF. The CDR3 region has the DNA TGTGCCAGCAGCTTAGGGCCCCTAGCGCGCTCCTACAATGAGCAGTTCTTC.

This clonotype was observed a handful of times. The V gene is TRBV3-1, the J gene TRBJ2-7, with D possibly TRBD2 on 6 matching bases. Germline V CDR1 and CDR2: LGHDT, YNNKEL (reference sequence). CDR3 size: 14 residues. Trimming removed 3 bases from V and 0 bases from J, with 9 bases in between. The CDR3 region has the DNA TGTGCCAGCAGCCATAGTAGCGGCTCCTACGAGCAGTACGTC. Translating it yields CASSHSSGSYEQYV.

Only a few counts were recorded for this clonotype. The rearrangement uses TRBV28 and TRBJ2-3, with D unresolved. Between the trimmed V and J ends, which lost 4 bases and 1 base, there was a span of 9 bases. Germline CDR1 and CDR2: MDHEN and SYDVKM. The CDR3 loop spans 14 amino acids. The chain's CDR3 is CASSSSLGTDTQYF. The CDR3 region has the DNA TGTGCCAGCAGTTCCTCGTTAGGCACAGATACGCAGTATTTT.

This clonotype was seen a handful of times. The chain combines TRBV18 with TRBJ2-1, with D tentatively TRBD1 (6 bases). Trimming shortened V by 0 bases and J by 7 bases, and 10 bases separated the two germline ends. Germline V gene sequence: CDR1 KGHSH, CDR2 LQKENI. The CDR3 is 14 residues long. CDR3: CASSPPNRVNEQFF. CDR3 DNA: TGTGCCAGCTCACCACCTAACAGGGTAAATGAGCAGTTCTTC.

In this sample, this clonotype turned up a few times. V is TRBV14 and J is TRBJ2-7; 7 nucleotides align to TRBD2. With 2 bases clipped from V and 6 bases from J, the junction kept 7 bases outside the gene matches. Germline-derived CDR1 and CDR2 are SGHDN and FVKESK. The CDR3 spans 14 residues. CDR3 protein: CASSQSNPGGEQYF. CDR3 DNA: TGTGCCAGCAGCCAATCTAACCCGGGAGGCGAGCAGTACTTC. The whole variable domain, remainder taken from reference TRBV14 and TRBJ2-7, is EAGVTQFPSHSVIEKGQTVTLRCDPISGHDNLYWYRRVMGKEIKFLLHFVKESKQDESGMPNNRFLAERTGGTYSTLKVQPAELEDSGVYFCASSQSNPGGEQYFGPGTRLTVT.

This chain uses TRBV29-1 with TRBJ2-6, with D possibly being TRBD1 (6 bases). The CDR3 has 16 residues. Trimming removed 0 bases from V and 1 base from J, with 10 bases in between. Germline-derived CDR1 and CDR2 are SQVTM and ANQGSEA. The CDR3 DNA reads TGCAGCGTTGAAGAGGATGGGACATCTGGGGCCAACGTCCTGACTTTC. This codes for CSVEEDGTSGANVLTF.

This chain connects TRBV3-1 to TRBJ2-3; TRBD2 matches 8 bases. Losses at the gene ends were 4 bases for V and 4 bases for J; bases not matched to a gene: 10. Germline CDR1 LGHDT, CDR2 YNNKEL (reference sequence). The CDR3 is 16 amino acids. The CDR3 loop reads CASSRGLALVADTQYF. The CDR3, as DNA: TGTGCCAGCAGCCGTGGACTAGCCCTAGTGGCAGATACGCAGTATTTT.

This clonotype was detected ten times or more. The V gene is TRBV10-3, the J gene TRBJ1-3, with 9 bases aligning to TRBD1. The J segment lost 5 bases and the V segment lost 3 bases, leaving 5 bases of the junction unmatched. CDR1 and CDR2 from the germline V gene are ENHRY and SYGVKD. CDR3 size: 15 residues. DNA for the CDR3: TGTGCCATCAGTGACTGGACAGGGGAAAGAAACACCATATATTTT. It codes for CAISDWTGERNTIYF.

The J gene is TRBJ2-1, the V gene TRBV27; TRBD1 agrees at 7 bases. With V trimmed by 3 bases and J by 2 bases, 10 bases remained unmatched. The CDR3 loop spans 17 amino acids. Germline V lookup: CDR1 MNHEY, CDR2 SMNVEV (reference sequence). The CDR3 loop reads CASSFGDPGQTYNEQFF. The CDR3 coding sequence is TGTGCCAGCAGTTTTGGGGATCCGGGACAGACCTACAATGAGCAGTTCTTC.

This sequence joins TRBV20-1 and TRBJ2-3; possibly TRBD2 for D (6 bases). The CDR3 spans 14 residues. CDR1 and CDR2 (germline): DFQATT, SNEGSKA (reference sequence). The V end lost 2 bases, the J end lost 7 bases, and 16 bases lay between the germline ends. CDR3 sequence: CSARPFGGSNTQYF. In nucleotides, the CDR3 is TGCAGTGCTAGACCCTTTGGAGGGAGCAATACGCAGTATTTT.

The V gene is TRBV24-1, the J gene TRBJ2-1, with D tentatively TRBD1 (6 bases). CDR3 length: 16 amino acids. V was trimmed by 3 bases and J by 5 bases, leaving 16 bases between them. Germline assignment: CDR1 KGHDR and CDR2 SFDVKD. CDR3 coding DNA: TGTGCCACCAGTGATCCTGGCAGGGGAAGGGACAATGAGCAGTTCTTC. Protein: CATSDPGRGRDNEQFF.

A few counts support this clonotype. The V call is TRBV14, the J call TRBJ2-1, with D maybe TRBD2 (5 bases). This CDR3 contains 14 residues. CDR1 is SGHDN, CDR2 FVKESK, per germline. The V end was cut by 0 bases, the J end by 5 bases, with 8 bases between. The CDR3: CASSQDHGDNEQFF. The CDR3 DNA is TGTGCCAGCAGCCAAGATCACGGGGACAATGAGCAGTTCTTC.

The J gene is TRBJ2-7, the V gene TRBV28; 7 positions agree with TRBD2. The V gene end was trimmed by 4 bases and the J gene end by 6 bases; junction bases not matched to a gene: 12. Per the germline V gene, CDR1 is MDHEN and CDR2 is SYDVKM. The CDR3 has 15 residues. The CDR3 coding sequence is TGTGCCAGCAGTTCCATTCAGGCGGGAGAGGTCGAGCAGTACTTC. Protein: CASSSIQAGEVEQYF.

This clonotype was seen more than once but under ten times. The V and J genes are TRBV14 and TRBJ2-1; TRBD2 aligns across 16 bases. The CDR3 has 19 residues. Looked up from germline, CDR1 is SGHDN and CDR2 is FVKESK. The junction had 9 bases not matched to a gene; V was cut back by 4 bases and J by 3 bases. The CDR3 nucleotides are TGTGCCAGCAGCCTCCTCGGGACTAGCGGGGGGGCCTTCTACAATGAGCAGTTCTTC. Translation gives CASSLLGTSGGAFYNEQFF.

This clonotype appeared a few times. This chain links TRBV5-1 with TRBJ2-6, with a possible D match to TRBD1 (6 bases). The V and J ends lost 1 base and 0 bases respectively, with 14 bases between them. Germline CDR1 is SGHRS and CDR2 is YFSETQ. This CDR3 region has 18 residues. DNA for the CDR3: TGCGCCAGCAGCTTGACAGGGTACTTGCCCTCTGGGGCCAACGTCCTGACTTTC. It encodes CASSLTGYLPSGANVLTF.

This chain joins TRBV7-9 and TRBJ2-3; 10 nucleotides line up with TRBD2. Trimming took 5 bases from V and 2 from J; bases not matched to a gene: 10. CDR1 is SEHNR and CDR2 is FQNEAQ in the germline V gene (reference sequence). The CDR3 covers 17 residues. In DNA, the CDR3 is TGTGCCAGCAGCGAGGGACTAGCGACCGCCTTCACAGATACGCAGTATTTT. Its translation: CASSEGLATAFTDTQYF.

As to this clonotype: A junction end diverges from the germline sequence, so it may reflect a read error. The chain recombines TRBV25-1 with TRBJ2-7; D is ambiguous. Germline CDR1 reads MGHDK; CDR2 reads SYGVNS. The CDR3 totals 13 residues. The CDR3 DNA follows: TGTGCCAGCAGTGAACAGTTCAAGTACGAGCGGTACTTC. Translation: CASSEQFKYERYF.

The CDR3 here is CASSFGSTGRTTEQYF. CDR3 in DNA: TGTGCCAGCAGTTTTGGTTCGACAGGGAGGACTACAGAGCAGTACTTC. V gene TRBV12-3 or TRBV12-4 combines with J gene TRBJ2-7, with TRBD1 as a possible D gene (7 bases). Trimming removed 3 bases at V and 7 bases at J, with 22 bases between. This CDR3 region has 16 residues.

This sequence joins TRBV10-3 and TRBJ2-6; D not certain. V was shortened by 0 bases and J by 4 bases, with 10 bases between the two germline ends. CDR3 length equals 16 residues. Germline values: CDR1 ENHRY, CDR2 SYGVKD. CDR3: CAISESKAGGANVLTF. CDR3 nucleotide sequence: TGTGCCATCAGTGAGTCGAAGGCTGGCGGGGCCAACGTCCTGACTTTC.

This chain joins TRBV29-1 and TRBJ1-1, with 9 bases lining up with TRBD1. Germline-derived CDR1 and CDR2 are SQVTM and ANQGSEA. V trimming: 7 bases; J trimming: 5 bases; junction bases outside the gene matches: 11. The CDR3 contains 14 residues. The chain's CDR3 is CSASYDRGGTEAFF. The DNA of the CDR3 is TGCAGCGCATCCTACGACAGGGGGGGGACTGAAGCTTTCTTT.

This clonotype was observed a handful of times. The gene calls are TRBV12-3 or TRBV12-4 and TRBJ2-7, with 7 bases aligning to TRBD1. The CDR3 is 16 amino acids. V was clipped by 6 bases and J by 0 bases; unmatched bases: 11. The CDR3 loop reads CASSLRGGRGSYEQYV. The CDR3 bases are TGTGCCAGCAGCCTCAGAGGGGGCCGTGGCTCCTACGAGCAGTACGTC.

V usage is TRBV10-3 and J usage is TRBJ2-7, with 11 bases that match TRBD2. The germline V gene encodes CDR1 ENHRY and CDR2 SYGVKD. The CDR3 has 18 residues. CDR3 protein: CASGTGISLAGEWYEQYF. The CDR3 coding sequence is TGTGCTTCAGGGACAGGAATATCACTAGCGGGAGAATGGTACGAGCAGTACTTC.

This clonotype has at least ten counts. This chain joins TRBV20-1 and TRBJ2-7, with 9 bases matching TRBD1. CDR3 size: 13 residues. Germline V gives CDR1 DFQATT, CDR2 SNEGSKA (reference sequence). V lost 3 bases and J lost 4; bases outside the gene matches: 4. CDR3 coding DNA: TGCAGTGCTAGTGGGACAGGGTTTTACGAGCAGTACTTC. Residues: CSASGTGFYEQYF.

V and J are TRBV7-7 and TRBJ2-5, with D tentatively TRBD2 (5 bases). The CDR3 covers 15 residues. Trimming shortened V by 5 bases and J by 2 bases, and 15 bases separated the two germline ends. CDR1 SSHAT and CDR2 FNYEAQ come from the germline V gene (reference sequence). The CDR3 sequence: CASSPALREQETQYF. The CDR3 bases are TGTGCCAGCAGCCCCGCTCTGAGGGAGCAAGAGACCCAGTACTTC.

The V gene is TRBV5-1, the J gene TRBJ2-3, with a tentative D call TRBD2 (5 bases). This CDR3 is 15 amino acids long. The ends were cut back, 5 bases at V and 5 bases at J, with 18 bases in the middle. Looked up from germline, CDR1 is SGHRS and CDR2 is YFSETQ. CDR3 sequence (DNA): TGCGCCAGCAGAAAGGACCGGGAAACAAAAGATACGCAGTATTTT. It translates to CASRKDRETKDTQYF.

This clonotype was seen more than once but under ten times. J is TRBJ2-1 and V is TRBV7-8, with TRBD2 matching 11 bases. CDR3 size: 16 residues. The germline V gene encodes CDR1 SGHVS and CDR2 FQNEAQ. V shed 4 bases and J 9 bases; nucleotides not matched to a gene: 11. As DNA, the CDR3 is TGTGCCAGCAGCTCGACGGGGCTAGCGGGAGGTCCTGAGCAGTTCTTC. Residues: CASSSTGLAGGPEQFF.

This clonotype was seen more than once but under ten times. CDR3 region: CASSYSRGGPYEQYF. As DNA, the CDR3 is TGTGCCAGCAGTTACTCTAGAGGAGGGCCCTACGAGCAGTACTTC. This rearrangement joins TRBV6-5 to TRBJ2-7; TRBD2 is a possible D gene (6 bases). The CDR3 runs to 15 residues. V was pared by 0 bases and J by 2 bases, with 11 bases between. Germline CDR1 and CDR2: MNHEY and SVGAGI.

This clonotype showed up many times. This rearrangement joins TRBV9 to TRBJ2-7, with no clear D. Trimming pared 0 bases from V and 0 bases from J, leaving 7 bases between. Germline CDR1 and CDR2: SGDLS and YYNGEE. The CDR3 is made up of 14 amino acids. CDR3 sequence reads: CASSVELYSYEQYF. The CDR3, as DNA: TGTGCCAGCAGCGTAGAGTTATACTCCTACGAGCAGTACTTC.

This clonotype was counted a few times. The V gene is TRBV10-3, the J gene TRBJ1-2; 8 bases map to TRBD1. This CDR3 spans 13 amino acids. Trimming took 3 bases from V and 8 from J; bases not matched to a gene: 5. The germline V gene has CDR1 ENHRY and CDR2 SYGVKD. CDR3 nucleotides: TGTGCCATCAGTGACAGGGGGCTTTCCGGCTACACCTTC. This encodes CAISDRGLSGYTF.

This clonotype was recorded a few times. This rearrangement joins TRBV9 to TRBJ2-3; tentatively, D is TRBD2 (6 bases). CDR3 length equals 15 residues. The V gene lost 3 bases and the J gene lost 3 bases, with 14 bases spanning the gap. Germline V gene lookup returns CDR1 SGDLS and CDR2 YYNGEE. Written as DNA, the CDR3 is TGTGCCAGCAGCGGGGGTCGGGGGACGACAGATACGCAGTATTTT. Translated, it gives CASSGGRGTTDTQYF. The whole variable domain, filled in from reference TRBV9 and TRBJ2-3, reads DSGVTQTPKHLITATGQRVTLRCSPRSGDLSVYWYQQSLDQGLQFLIQYYNGEERAKGNILERFSAQQFPDLHSELNLSSLELGDSALYFCASSGGRGTTDTQYFGPGTRLTVL.

There are a few counts of this clonotype. The chain uses TRBV12-3 or TRBV12-4 and TRBJ1-2; unclear D gene. CDR3 size: 14 residues. Trimming took off 8 bases at V and 2 bases at J, with 15 bases between the two ends. CDR3: CASAPLALNYGYTF. CDR3 nucleotides: TGTGCCAGCGCACCCTTGGCCCTAAACTATGGCTACACCTTC.